The 22 T cell receptor beta chains below all came from one sample that was sequenced in a study of blood T cell repertoires in COVID-19. Clones were read by immunoSEQ multiplex PCR, and TCRdb kept only the in-frame ones, dropping some. The sample records hundreds of thousands of clones, around 90% being singletons. What was sequenced was peripheral blood. The receptors were sampled from a man aged 55 to 69 with COVID-19, enrolled during active disease.

The V gene is TRBV7-2, the J gene TRBJ2-7; 10 bases line up with TRBD2. V lost 0 bases, J lost 2 bases, and 4 bases stayed unmatched. The CDR3 is 16 amino acids. Germline-derived CDR1 and CDR2 are SGHTA and FQGNSA. For the CDR3, the DNA is TGTGCCAGCAGCTTAGCCAGCGGGAGGGCCCCCTACGAGCAGTACTTC. Translating it yields CASSLASGRAPYEQYF.

The V and J genes are TRBV28 and TRBJ2-7; the D gene is possibly TRBD2 (6 bases). This CDR3 comprises 14 residues. V was pared by 2 bases and J by 5 bases, with 13 bases between. Looked up from germline, CDR1 is MDHEN and CDR2 is SYDVKM. The CDR3 sequence is CASSLAGPGDEQYF. The DNA for the CDR3 is TGTGCCAGCAGTTTAGCGGGACCGGGAGACGAGCAGTACTTC. The full variable domain, rest sourced from reference TRBV28 and TRBJ2-7, is DVKVTQSSRYLVKRTGEKVFLECVQDMDHENMFWYRQDPGLGLRLIYFSYDVKMKEKGDIPEGYSVSREKKERFSLILESASTNQTSMYLCASSLAGPGDEQYFGPGTRLTVT.

This chain links TRBV7-9 with TRBJ2-3, with 7 bases aligning to TRBD2. Germline V gives CDR1 SEHNR, CDR2 FQNEAQ (reference sequence). The J segment lost 2 bases and the V segment lost 5 bases, leaving 7 bases of the junction unmatched. The CDR3 totals 15 residues. CDR3 coding DNA: TGTGCCAGCAGCGCCTGGACTAGTTTCACAGATACGCAGTATTTT. This codes for CASSAWTSFTDTQYF.

The chain joins TRBV6-5 to TRBJ1-6; D possibly corresponds to TRBD1 (6 bases). The CDR3 sequence is 14 residues long. Trimming stripped 7 bases from V and 9 bases from J, with 16 bases between. Germline assignment: CDR1 MNHEY and CDR2 SVGAGI. Here the CDR3 reads CASTGALLGSPLHF. The CDR3 bases are TGTGCCAGCACAGGGGCCCTCTTGGGTTCACCCCTCCACTTT.

The chain recombines TRBV19 with TRBJ2-1, with D possibly TRBD1 on 5 matching bases. This CDR3 spans 16 amino acids. Germline V gene data show CDR1 as LNHDA and CDR2 as SQIVND (reference sequence). Trimming pared 7 bases from V and 3 bases from J, leaving 19 bases between. The CDR3 loop reads CASTDQTGTLYNEQFF. As DNA, the CDR3 is TGTGCCAGTACCGACCAAACAGGAACCCTCTACAATGAGCAGTTCTTC.

V gene TRBV5-6 combines with J gene TRBJ1-1; TRBD1 agrees at 9 bases. This CDR3 region has 15 residues. The J segment lost 2 bases and the V segment lost 2 bases, leaving 4 bases of the junction unmatched. Germline CDR1 SGHDT, CDR2 YYEEEE. This chain's CDR3 is CASSLRDRVNTEAFF. As DNA, the CDR3 is TGTGCCAGCAGCTTACGGGACAGGGTAAACACTGAAGCTTTCTTT.

The chain employs TRBV6-1 and TRBJ1-5, with D tentatively TRBD1 (5 bases). CDR1 is MNHNS, CDR2 SASEGT, per germline. Trimming stripped 4 bases from V and 0 bases from J, with 13 bases between. The length of the CDR3 is 16 residues. Written as DNA, the CDR3 is TGTGCCAGCAGTGGACAGACAGCAGCTAGCAATCAGCCCCAGCATTTT. Translation gives CASSGQTAASNQPQHF.

J is TRBJ2-1 and V is TRBV5-1; no definite D call. The CDR3 loop spans 16 amino acids. In germline, CDR1 is SGHRS, CDR2 YFSETQ. Trimming removed 2 bases from V and 0 bases from J, with 12 bases in between. The CDR3 DNA reads TGCGCCAGCAGCTTTTCGCAGGCGAGCTCCTACAATGAGCAGTTCTTC. Its protein product is CASSFSQASSYNEQFF.

This clone showed up just once. The chain couples TRBV28 to TRBJ1-5; 8 bases agree with TRBD1. Germline V gene data show CDR1 as MDHEN and CDR2 as SYDVKM. The CDR3 sequence is 17 residues long. Trimming at V came to 6 bases and at J to 1 base, leaving 11 bases not matched to a gene. The CDR3 here is CASRPTGGGRSNQPQHF. The CDR3 coding sequence is TGTGCCAGCAGGCCCACAGGGGGGGGACGAAGCAATCAGCCCCAGCATTTT.

The chain carries TRBV5-6 and TRBJ1-4; a weak D match, TRBD1 (5 bases). The ends were cut back, 5 bases at V and 6 bases at J, with 17 bases in the middle. The CDR3 contains 15 residues. In germline, CDR1 is SGHDT, CDR2 YYEEEE. The DNA for the CDR3 is TGTGCCAGCAGACCACGTGGACAACTGGATGAAAAACTGTTTTTT. Protein: CASRPRGQLDEKLFF. Variable domain in full (rest from reference TRBV5-6 and TRBJ1-4): DAGVTQSPTHLIKTRGQQVTLRCSPKSGHDTVSWYQQALGQGPQFIFQYYEEEERQRGNFPDRFSGHQFPNYSSELNVNALLLGDSALYLCASRPRGQLDEKLFFGSGTQLSVL.

The V call is TRBV28, the J call TRBJ2-1; perhaps TRBD2 as D (6 bases). Between the trimmed V and J ends, which lost 8 bases and 9 bases, there was a span of 14 bases. Germline V gives CDR1 MDHEN, CDR2 SYDVKM. The CDR3 is 12 residues long. CDR3 residues: CASVGGVREQFF. The CDR3 DNA reads as TGTGCCAGCGTCGGGGGAGTGCGTGAGCAGTTCTTC.

As concerns this clone: A read error may produce the germline difference seen at one junction end. In DNA form, the CDR3 reads TGTGCCAGCAGATTATCGGGAATATGGGGCTACACCTTC. Amino acids: CASRLSGIWGYTF. The V gene is TRBV28, the J gene TRBJ1-2; D remains unclear. The CDR3 has 13 amino acids. Germline V gene data show CDR1 as MDHEN and CDR2 as SYDVKM.

The V and J genes are TRBV6-5 and TRBJ2-1; unclear D gene. V gave up 0 bases and J gave up 6 bases, with 12 bases separating them. There are 15 residues in the CDR3. From germline, CDR1 is MNHEY and CDR2 SVGAGI. DNA for the CDR3: TGTGCCAGCAGTTACTCGATACAGAGAAGCAATGAGCAGTTCTTC. Its translation is CASSYSIQRSNEQFF.

V and J are TRBV5-1 and TRBJ1-5; no clear D. Trimming took 4 bases from V and 0 from J, leaving 14 bases between them. Germline CDR1 SGHRS, CDR2 YFSETQ. The CDR3 extends over 16 amino acids. CDR3 loop: CASSQNAAPSNQPQHF. In nucleotides, the CDR3 is TGCGCCAGCAGCCAAAATGCGGCGCCTAGCAATCAGCCCCAGCATTTT.

This chain links TRBV7-3 with TRBJ1-2; 12 positions match TRBD1. CDR1 and CDR2 (germline): SGHTA, FQGTGA. The junction had 12 bases not matched to a gene; V was cut back by 4 bases and J by 6 bases. CDR3 length: 17 amino acids. In DNA form, the CDR3 reads TGTGCCAGCAGCTCGCAAGCCGGGGGACAGGGGGCTGATGGCTACACCTTC. Translated: CASSSQAGGQGADGYTF. Drawing the rest from reference TRBV7-3 and TRBJ1-2, the complete variable domain is GAGVSQTPSNKVTEKGKYVELRCDPISGHTALYWYRQSLGQGPEFLIYFQGTGAADDSGLPNDRFFAVRPEGSVSTLKIQRTERGDSAVYLCASSSQAGGQGADGYTFGSGTRLTVV.

The rearrangement uses TRBV28 and TRBJ2-2; 8 nucleotides agree with TRBD1. CDR1 is MDHEN, CDR2 SYDVKM, per germline. The CDR3 extends over 17 amino acids. V was clipped by 4 bases and J by 1 base; unmatched bases: 8. The CDR3 spells CASSSIQGAVNTGELFF. The DNA of the CDR3 is TGTGCCAGCAGTTCGATCCAGGGGGCGGTGAACACCGGGGAGCTGTTTTTT.

The chain has TRBV19 and TRBJ1-5; D call uncertain. Germline V gene sequence: CDR1 LNHDA, CDR2 SQIVND (reference sequence). This CDR3 is 16 amino acids long. Trimming left V 2 bases short and J 2 bases short, with 13 bases between. The CDR3 DNA sequence: TGTGCCAGTAGTATATGGAGCCCCGGGGGCAATCAGCCCCAGCATTTT. Its translation: CASSIWSPGGNQPQHF.

V gene TRBV29-1 combines with J gene TRBJ1-1; TRBD1 might be the D (5 bases). V gave up 7 bases and J gave up 4 bases, with 16 bases separating them. The CDR3 spans 13 residues. The germline V gene has CDR1 SQVTM and CDR2 ANQGSEA. CDR3 in DNA: TGCAGCGCGTGGGAGGGGATGGGCACTGAAGCTTTCTTT. Its protein product is CSAWEGMGTEAFF.

The rearrangement joins TRBV7-9 to TRBJ2-2, with 12 positions matching TRBD2. V dropped 2 bases and J dropped 8; count of bases not matched to a gene: 9. The CDR3 covers 17 residues. Germline CDR1 SEHNR, CDR2 FQNEAQ (reference sequence). As DNA, the CDR3 is TGTGCCAGCAGCTTATCCCGGACTAGCGGGATCTCAGGGGAGCTGTTTTTT. Translation: CASSLSRTSGISGELFF.

This chain joins TRBV28 and TRBJ2-3; 7 bases agree with TRBD2. From germline, CDR1 is MDHEN and CDR2 SYDVKM. The CDR3 spans 17 residues. V gave up 5 bases and J gave up 0 bases; unmatched junction bases: 11. CDR3 in DNA: TGTGCCAGCAGTCACGAAGGCGGGGGACTGAGCACAGATACGCAGTATTTT. It is translated as CASSHEGGGLSTDTQYF.

This clone was recorded a few times. CDR3 nucleotide sequence: TGTGCCAGCAGTTCCGACAGGGTAAGCGAGCAGTACTTC. Amino acid sequence: CASSSDRVSEQYF. This chain connects TRBV6-5 to TRBJ2-7, with TRBD1 matching 7 bases. Germline V CDR1 and CDR2: MNHEY, SVGAGI. Trimming removed 4 bases from V and 6 bases from J; junction bases left unmatched: 6. This CDR3 is built from 13 residues.

The CDR3 sequence is CASDREMNTEAFF. As DNA, the CDR3 is TGTGCCTCGGACAGGGAAATGAACACTGAAGCTTTCTTT. V and J are TRBV30 and TRBJ1-1; 8 bases fit TRBD1. Germline-derived CDR1 and CDR2 are GTSNPN and SVGIG (reference sequence). Germline trimming cut 7 bases from V and 0 bases from J; bases unmatched to any gene: 4. This CDR3 has 13 amino acids.